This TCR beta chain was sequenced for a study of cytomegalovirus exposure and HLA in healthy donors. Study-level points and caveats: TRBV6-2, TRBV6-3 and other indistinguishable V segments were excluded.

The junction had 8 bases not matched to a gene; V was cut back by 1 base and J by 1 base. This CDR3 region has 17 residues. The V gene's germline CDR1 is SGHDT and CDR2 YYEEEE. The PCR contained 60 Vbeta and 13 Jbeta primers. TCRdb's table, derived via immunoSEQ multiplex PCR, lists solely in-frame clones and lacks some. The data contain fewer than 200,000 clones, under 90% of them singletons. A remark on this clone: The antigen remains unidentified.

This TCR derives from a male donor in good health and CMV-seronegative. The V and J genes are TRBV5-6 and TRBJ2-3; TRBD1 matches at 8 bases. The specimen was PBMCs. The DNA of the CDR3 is TGTGCCAGCAGCTTGCGAATGACAGGGGTGGGCACAGATACGCAGTATTTT. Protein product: CASSLRMTGVGTDTQYF.